This T cell receptor (beta chain) originates from a study of response to subunit inactivated influenza vaccine. Points from the study as a whole: Authors suggested each seasonal flu vaccination may recruit only limited numbers of new T cells.

Trimming took off 7 bases at V and 10 bases at J, with 27 bases between the two ends. The CDR3 totals 16 residues. Per the germline V gene, CDR1 is MNHEY and CDR2 is SVGEGT. On this clonotype itself: The antigen remains unidentified.

TCRdb re-called the RT-PCR reads through MiXCR, storing one row per CDR3 protein. The sample holds roughly 670,000 distinct CDR3 sequences; 12% to 15% are singletons and the top ten take about 7.4%. V is TRBV6-2 or TRBV6-3 and J is TRBJ2-3; no firm D call. The source of this sequence is a man between 50 and 59 years old who received an inactivated influenza vaccine. The starting material was PBMCs from blood, obtained 14 days before vaccination. CDR3 protein: CASTYSLKSKLGPQYF. CDR3 sequence (DNA): TGTGCCAGCACCTACTCCCTAAAGAGTAAACTTGGGCCGCAGTATTTT.